This T cell receptor (beta chain) originates from a study of blood T cell repertoires in COVID-19. Profiled with immunoSEQ multiplex PCR; TCRdb holds only in-frame clones, not every one. The sample shows approximately 330,000 clones, 87% of them seen only once. V dropped 2 bases and J dropped 4 bases, with 14 bases sitting between them. Germline CDR1 reads MNHEY; CDR2 reads SVGEGT. This CDR3 has 15 amino acids. The sample comprised peripheral blood. The chain joins TRBV6-2 or TRBV6-3 to TRBJ1-1, with D possibly matching TRBD1 (6 bases). This clonotype originated in a man aged 30 to 45 with COVID-19, enrolled during active disease. The CDR3 DNA follows: TGTGCCAGCAGTTACCCTGTTCGAGGGGGCACTGAAGCTTTCTTT. Protein product: CASSYPVRGGTEAFF.